Below, one T cell receptor beta chain is given with its context. PCR employed 60 Vbeta and 13 Jbeta primers. Using immunoSEQ multiplex PCR, the repertoire was profiled, and TCRdb retains in-frame clones only, with some absent. Here the sample spans about 260,000 clones, around four fifths being singletons. These data come from a study of cytomegalovirus exposure and HLA in healthy donors. The germline CDR1 and CDR2 sequences are SEHNR and FQNEAQ (reference sequence). V lost 2 bases to trimming and J lost 6 bases, with 14 bases between them. The CDR3 spans 14 residues. Healthy individuals who donated bone marrow served as the donors.

The source material was PBMCs. The source is a woman in her forties in good health and CMV-seropositive. This chain links TRBV7-9 with TRBJ2-7; D perhaps matches TRBD1 (6 bases). CDR3 DNA: TGTGCCAGCAGCTTACACAGGGATTCCACCGAGCAGTACTTC. Encoded protein: CASSLHRDSTEQYF.